Below are 24 T cell receptor beta chains sequenced from a single sample in a study of long-term antiretroviral therapy in people with HIV. Run at survey level, the immunoSEQ assay was version v3.0. The table came from immunoSEQ multiplex PCR; TCRdb's copy has only in-frame clones and leaves some out. The table has over 40,000 clones, 90% to 95% seen once; the top ten hold approximately 2.5%. Sequencing was performed on unsorted PBMCs, taken 3.7 years after starting antiretroviral therapy. Receptors originate from a woman aged 45-65 years with HIV.

The sample holds one count of this clone. The CDR3 is CASRDRESSYNSPLHF. The DNA of the CDR3 is TGTGCCAGCCGGGACAGGGAGAGCTCCTATAATTCACCCCTCCACTTT. The gene calls are TRBV19 and TRBJ1-6; 9 positions agree with TRBD1. The germline V gene has CDR1 LNHDA and CDR2 SQIVND (reference sequence). The trim removed 9 bases at V and 0 bases at J, leaving 6 bases unmatched. The CDR3 covers 16 residues.

This chain connects TRBV14 to TRBJ1-1, with D hard to call. The CDR3 runs to 15 residues. The ends were cut back, 0 bases at V and 1 base at J, with 9 bases in the middle. In germline, CDR1 is SGHDN, CDR2 FVKESK. CDR3 sequence reads: CASSQDGRPNTEAFF. The CDR3 nucleotides read TGTGCCAGCAGCCAAGATGGCAGGCCGAACACTGAAGCTTTCTTT.

This rearrangement joins TRBV9 to TRBJ1-2; TRBD1 agrees at 9 bases. After removal of 4 bases from V and 6 bases from J, the junction contained 13 bases not matched to a gene. The CDR3 consists of 16 residues. CDR1 SGDLS and CDR2 YYNGEE come from the germline V gene. CDR3 DNA: TGTGCCAGCAGCCCTAGGGAGAGAACAGGGGGCCATGGCTACACCTTC. Its translation: CASSPRERTGGHGYTF.

The V call is TRBV7-9, the J call TRBJ2-1; TRBD2 matches at 7 bases. This CDR3 comprises 16 residues. The junction had 7 bases not matched to a gene; V was cut back by 5 bases and J by 0 bases. Germline V gene data show CDR1 as SEHNR and CDR2 as FQNEAQ (reference sequence). This chain's CDR3 is CASSGKRGSSYNEQFF. The CDR3 nucleotides are TGTGCCAGCAGCGGCAAGCGGGGTAGCTCCTACAATGAGCAGTTCTTC.

The chain is built from TRBV12-5 and TRBJ2-2, with 7 nucleotides matching TRBD1. Germline-derived CDR1 and CDR2 are LGHNT and FRNRAP. This CDR3 has 14 amino acids. V lost 9 bases and J lost 3; bases outside the gene matches: 7. CDR3 in DNA: TGTGCTAGCCACAGGGGCGGGTACACCGGGGAGCTGTTTTTT. Residues: CASHRGGYTGELFF.

The genes are TRBV4-3 and TRBJ1-1; D is ambiguous. This CDR3 has 16 amino acids. Per the germline V gene, CDR1 is LGHNA and CDR2 is YSLEER. V lost 1 base, J lost 0 bases, and 12 bases lay in between. As DNA, the CDR3 is TGCGCCAGCAGCCAAGCCGTGACCGGAATGAACACTGAAGCTTTCTTT. It encodes CASSQAVTGMNTEAFF.

The V and J genes are TRBV5-1 and TRBJ1-4; 9 bases agree with TRBD1. The CDR3 is 15 amino acids. The V segment lost 3 bases and the J segment 4 bases; nucleotides outside the gene matches: 4. Germline values: CDR1 SGHRS, CDR2 YFSETQ. The CDR3 DNA is TGCGCCAGCAGCTCTCCGGGACAGGGTAATGAAAAACTGTTTTTT. The encoded protein is CASSSPGQGNEKLFF.

The rearrangement uses TRBV5-5 and TRBJ1-4, with D unclear. This CDR3 is built from 14 residues. Trimming removed 0 bases from V and 5 bases from J, with 8 bases in between. The germline CDR1 and CDR2 sequences are SGHKS and YYEKEE (reference sequence). CDR3 sequence: CASSLVLANEKLFF. The CDR3 coding sequence is TGTGCCAGCAGCTTGGTTCTGGCGAATGAAAAACTGTTTTTT.

The rearrangement links TRBV18 to TRBJ1-5, with 9 bases identical to TRBD1. Per the germline V gene, CDR1 is KGHSH and CDR2 is LQKENI. Unmatched junction bases numbered 11, after V lost 7 bases and J lost 1 base. The CDR3 consists of 17 residues. This CDR3 is CASFPGQGVRSNQPQHF. As DNA, the CDR3 is TGTGCCAGCTTCCCGGGACAGGGTGTAAGAAGCAATCAGCCCCAGCATTTT.

The count of this clone is one. The rearrangement links TRBV2 to TRBJ2-3, with D unclear. The CDR3 consists of 14 residues. V was pared by 6 bases and J by 3 bases, with 13 bases between. Per germline, CDR1 SNHLY and CDR2 FYNNEI. CDR3 sequence (DNA): TGTGCCAGCAGACACCCAGGAGAGACAGATACGCAGTATTTT. It is translated as CASRHPGETDTQYF.

The rearrangement links TRBV6-5 to TRBJ1-2; D perhaps matches TRBD1 (5 bases). Trimming pared 7 bases from V and 7 bases from J, leaving 13 bases between. The germline gives CDR1 MNHEY, CDR2 SVGAGI. The CDR3 runs 12 residues. DNA for the CDR3: TGTGCCAGCAAGTGGGGGGATCTTGGCTACACCTTC. Amino acid sequence: CASKWGDLGYTF.

CDR3: CASYRGSEQFF. CDR3 coding DNA: TGTGCCAGTTACAGGGGAAGTGAGCAGTTCTTC. V usage is TRBV2 and J usage is TRBJ2-1, with 7 bases that match TRBD1. The CDR3 is 11 amino acids. V lost 9 bases to trimming and J lost 9 bases; unmatched junction nucleotides: 5. Germline CDR1 reads SNHLY; CDR2 reads FYNNEI.

This chain uses TRBV18 with TRBJ2-1, with TRBD1 matching over 9 bases. Germline CDR1 is KGHSH and CDR2 is LQKENI. The CDR3 extends over 13 amino acids. V trimming: 6 bases; J trimming: 13 bases; junction bases outside the gene matches: 10. In nucleotides, the CDR3 is TGTGCCAGCTCTTTCCGGGACAGGGAGACCCAGTTCTTC. It specifies CASSFRDRETQFF.

The rearrangement uses TRBV10-3 and TRBJ2-5; 9 bases are a match to TRBD2. Per the germline V gene, CDR1 is ENHRY and CDR2 is SYGVKD. This CDR3 spans 14 amino acids. V shed 2 bases, J shed 4 bases, and the junction held 2 bases outside the gene matches. CDR3 nucleotide sequence: TGTGCCATCAGTGAGGGCGGGGGGGGAGAGACCCAGTACTTC. Translation gives CAISEGGGGETQYF.

The chain joins TRBV9 to TRBJ2-5; 10 nucleotides agree with TRBD1. J gave up 4 bases and V 4 bases, and 10 bases lay outside the gene matches. The V gene's germline CDR1 is SGDLS and CDR2 YYNGEE. There are 16 residues in the CDR3. CDR3 bases: TGTGCCAGCAGCAATAACCGGGACAGGGGTGGAGAGACCCAGTACTTC. Its translation: CASSNNRDRGGETQYF.

The genes are TRBV5-4 and TRBJ2-3; perhaps D is TRBD1 or TRBD2 (5 bases each). Deletions cut 4 bases from V and 9 bases from J, with 21 bases between. Per germline, CDR1 SGHNT and CDR2 YYREEE (reference sequence). The CDR3 contains 15 residues. CDR3 amino acids: CASSPRDGAISTQYF. In DNA, the CDR3 is TGTGCCAGCAGCCCGAGGGACGGCGCAATATCGACGCAGTATTTT.

This chain connects TRBV5-4 to TRBJ1-1; 9 nucleotides align to TRBD1. Looked up from germline, CDR1 is SGHNT and CDR2 is YYREEE (reference sequence). CDR3 length: 14 amino acids. Germline trimming cut 5 bases from V and 4 bases from J; bases unmatched to any gene: 6. CDR3 protein: CASRPTGGGTEAFF. Written as DNA, the CDR3 is TGTGCCAGCAGACCCACAGGGGGCGGCACTGAAGCTTTCTTT.

The V call is TRBV6-1, the J call TRBJ1-3; D gene uncertain. Germline V lookup: CDR1 MNHNS, CDR2 SASEGT. V shed 3 bases and J shed 0 bases, with 18 bases lying between them. This CDR3 is built from 18 residues. The CDR3 protein is CASSEPPRLGRSGNTIYF. The CDR3 DNA is TGTGCCAGCAGTGAGCCGCCGAGGCTGGGCCGCTCTGGAAACACCATATATTTT.

The chain links TRBV7-9 to TRBJ1-2; unclear D gene. Germline loops: CDR1 SEHNR, CDR2 FQNEAQ (reference sequence). V gave up 4 bases and J gave up 3 bases, with 9 bases separating them. The CDR3 runs 13 residues. This CDR3 is CASSSTTDYGYTF. CDR3 bases: TGTGCCAGCAGCTCAACAACAGACTATGGCTACACCTTC.

This clone was seen only once. The rearrangement uses TRBV7-9 and TRBJ2-7; D call uncertain. The length of the CDR3 is 12 residues. The V and J ends lost 1 base and 11 bases respectively, with 12 bases between them. Germline CDR1 reads SEHNR; CDR2 reads FQNEAQ (reference sequence). The CDR3 sequence: CASSLDRVPEYF. Written as DNA, the CDR3 is TGTGCCAGCAGCTTAGATCGGGTTCCGGAGTACTTC.

The chain joins TRBV27 to TRBJ2-5; D is possibly TRBD2 (6 bases). Germline V gives CDR1 MNHEY, CDR2 SMNVEV (reference sequence). The V and J ends lost 2 bases and 12 bases respectively, with 16 bases between them. The length of the CDR3 is 13 residues. This CDR3 reads CASSLVLGGPEYF. The CDR3 bases are TGTGCCAGCAGTTTAGTCTTGGGGGGTCCCGAGTACTTC.

This chain connects TRBV5-4 to TRBJ2-7; 7 bases line up with TRBD2. This CDR3 contains 14 residues. Unmatched junction bases numbered 5, after V lost 3 bases and J lost 2 bases. Germline V gene sequence: CDR1 SGHNT, CDR2 YYREEE (reference sequence). The CDR3 DNA follows: TGTGCCAGCAGCTCAGGACTAGAACCCTACGAGCAGTACTTC. This encodes CASSSGLEPYEQYF.

The CDR3 here is CASSALRGYHEQYF. The CDR3 DNA follows: TGTGCCAGCAGTGCCCTCAGGGGCTACCACGAGCAGTACTTC. J is TRBJ2-7 and V is TRBV6-1, with a tentative D call TRBD1 (6 bases). The V and J ends lost 4 bases and 5 bases respectively, with 15 bases between them. The CDR3 loop spans 14 amino acids. The germline V gene has CDR1 MNHNS and CDR2 SASEGT.

The chain carries TRBV2 and TRBJ2-5, with D perhaps matching TRBD1 (6 bases). V gave up 8 bases and J gave up 4 bases, with 14 bases separating them. The CDR3 extends over 13 amino acids. Germline assignment: CDR1 SNHLY and CDR2 FYNNEI. The CDR3 here is CASGAGTRETQYF. CDR3 DNA: TGTGCCAGCGGGGCTGGGACAAGAGAGACCCAGTACTTC.